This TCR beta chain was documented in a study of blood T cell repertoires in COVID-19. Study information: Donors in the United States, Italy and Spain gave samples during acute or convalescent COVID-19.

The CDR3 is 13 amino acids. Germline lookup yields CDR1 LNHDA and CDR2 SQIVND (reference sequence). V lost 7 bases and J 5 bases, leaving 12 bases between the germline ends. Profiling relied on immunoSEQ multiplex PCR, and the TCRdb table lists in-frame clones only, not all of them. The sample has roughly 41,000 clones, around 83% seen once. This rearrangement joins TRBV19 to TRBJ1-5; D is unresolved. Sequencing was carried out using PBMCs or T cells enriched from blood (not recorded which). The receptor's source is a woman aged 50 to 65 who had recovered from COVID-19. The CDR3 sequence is CASNPSDYQPQHF. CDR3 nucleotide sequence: TGTGCCAGTAATCCGTCAGACTATCAGCCCCAGCATTTT.